The 9 T cell receptor beta chains listed next were all sequenced from one sample in a study of blood T cell repertoires in COVID-19. The table came from immunoSEQ multiplex PCR; TCRdb's copy has only in-frame clones and leaves some out. There are 55,000 to 80,000 clones in the sample; about nine tenths occur only once, and roughly 6.2% lies in the top ten. Sequencing was performed on peripheral blood. Every receptor here comes from a human donor in a cohort sampled during active COVID-19.

This clone was counted a single time. CDR3 coding DNA: TGTGCCAGCAGCGTGACAGGGGATGAGCAGTTCTTC. Its protein product is CASSVTGDEQFF. The chain has TRBV9 and TRBJ2-1, with 8 bases aligning to TRBD1. Germline-derived CDR1 and CDR2 are SGDLS and YYNGEE. The CDR3 extends over 12 amino acids. V dropped 2 bases and J dropped 8; count of bases not matched to a gene: 0.

The genes are TRBV29-1 and TRBJ1-5; D might be TRBD1 (5 bases). CDR3 length equals 13 residues. Germline V gene sequence: CDR1 SQVTM, CDR2 ANQGSEA. Trimming took 4 bases from V and 7 from J, leaving 14 bases between them. The CDR3 coding sequence is TGCAGCGTTGGGGCAGGGTTCGGGCAGCCCCAGCATTTT. Protein sequence: CSVGAGFGQPQHF.

This clone was observed once. The genes are TRBV5-1 and TRBJ2-2; 10 bases are a match to TRBD2. V was clipped by 4 bases and J by 4 bases; unmatched bases: 4. CDR1 and CDR2 from the germline V gene are SGHRS and YFSETQ. The CDR3 spans 15 residues. The CDR3 reads CASSVSGGPTGELFF. The CDR3 DNA reads TGCGCCAGCAGCGTTAGCGGGGGGCCCACCGGGGAGCTGTTTTTT.

The V and J genes are TRBV11-2 and TRBJ1-2; no reliable D call. The CDR3 length is 14 residues. Germline-derived CDR1 and CDR2 are SGHAT and FQNNGV. V was trimmed by 5 bases and J by 4 bases, leaving 14 bases between them. CDR3 nucleotide sequence: TGTGCCAGCAGCGCATCTCAGGCGTTCTATGGCTACACCTTC. It specifies CASSASQAFYGYTF.

J is TRBJ2-1 and V is TRBV7-9, with TRBD1 matching over 9 bases. Unmatched junction bases numbered 2, after V lost 3 bases and J lost 5 bases. The CDR3 is made up of 14 amino acids. In germline, CDR1 is SEHNR, CDR2 FQNEAQ (reference sequence). The CDR3 DNA sequence: TGTGCCAGCAGCTTCCGACAGGGGGACAATGAGCAGTTCTTC. The encoded protein is CASSFRQGDNEQFF.

This clone was observed a single time. The CDR3 region is CASSLGSAGARAEAFF. In DNA form, the CDR3 reads TGTGCCAGCAGCCTGGGGTCTGCAGGGGCAAGAGCTGAAGCTTTCTTT. V usage is TRBV11-3 and J usage is TRBJ1-1, with D perhaps TRBD1 (6 bases). There are 16 residues in the CDR3. The germline V and J ends were trimmed by 5 bases and 6 bases, with 22 bases remaining between them. CDR1 is SGHNT and CDR2 is YENEEA in the germline V gene.

This chain links TRBV3-1 (or the pseudogene TRBV3-2) with TRBJ2-1; 12 nucleotides align to TRBD1. Germline CDR1 and CDR2: LGHDT and YNNKEL (reference sequence). The CDR3 extends over 16 amino acids. Losses at the gene ends were 1 base for V and 9 bases for J; bases not matched to a gene: 7. The DNA for the CDR3 is TGTGCCAGCAGCCAAGCGCCCGGGACAGGGGGCATTGAGCAGTTCTTC. This gives the protein CASSQAPGTGGIEQFF.

This chain connects TRBV7-6 to TRBJ1-1; D possibly corresponds to TRBD1 (6 bases). V was cut by 5 bases and J by 7 bases, with 11 bases left in between. Per the germline V gene, CDR1 is SGHVS and CDR2 is FNYEAQ. This CDR3 region has 12 residues. CDR3 DNA: TGTGCCAGCAGCATCACAGGGATTGAAGCTTTCTTT. It specifies CASSITGIEAFF.

V gene TRBV24-1 combines with J gene TRBJ1-1; D possibly corresponds to TRBD1 (6 bases). The germline CDR1 and CDR2 sequences are KGHDR and SFDVKD. V was shortened by 0 bases and J by 1 base, with 14 bases between the two germline ends. The CDR3 length is 17 residues. CDR3 protein: CATSDLSGRGRNTEAFF. Here the CDR3 DNA reads TGTGCCACCAGTGATTTGAGTGGTAGGGGGAGGAACACTGAAGCTTTCTTT.